These 17 T cell receptor beta chains came from one sample sequenced in a study of T cells after yellow fever vaccination. In TCRdb, the 5' RACE reads were re-called with MiXCR into one record per CDR3 protein. The table shows 510,000 or so distinct CDR3 sequences, with roughly 19% occurring only once. This sample comprised PBMCs, obtained 15 days after the yellow fever booster vaccination. These TCRs come from a man aged 30 to 45 who received the YFV17D yellow fever vaccine.

The CDR3 is CASSHWGDEQFF. As DNA, the CDR3 is TGTGCCAGCAGCCACTGGGGGGATGAGCAGTTCTTC. The V and J genes are TRBV6-6 and TRBJ2-1; a weak D match, TRBD2 (6 bases). Trimming removed 6 bases at V and 8 bases at J, with 11 bases between. The CDR3 runs 12 residues. Per germline, CDR1 MNHNY and CDR2 SVGAGI (reference sequence).

This chain connects TRBV7-2 to TRBJ2-7, with 10 bases lining up with TRBD1. The germline CDR1 and CDR2 sequences are SGHTA and FQGNSA. J was trimmed by 6 bases and V by 5 bases; bases with no gene match: 4. This CDR3 comprises 13 residues. CDR3 loop: CASSGGTGVEQYF. The DNA of the CDR3 is TGTGCCAGCAGCGGCGGGACAGGGGTCGAGCAGTACTTC.

The V and J genes are TRBV28 and TRBJ2-1, with D uncertain. This CDR3 region has 14 residues. Per germline, CDR1 MDHEN and CDR2 SYDVKM. Trimming pared 6 bases from V and 0 bases from J, leaving 9 bases between. The CDR3 loop is CASRVGTSYNEQFF. DNA for the CDR3: TGTGCCAGCAGGGTCGGAACCTCCTACAATGAGCAGTTCTTC.

This clonotype was seen a few times. This chain links TRBV29-1 with TRBJ2-4; D possibly corresponds to TRBD2 (6 bases). The CDR3 covers 14 residues. Germline values: CDR1 SQVTM, CDR2 ANQGSEA. V dropped 3 bases and J dropped 1 base, with 10 bases sitting between them. The CDR3 here is CSVEGDSAKNIQYF. CDR3 sequence (DNA): TGCAGCGTTGAGGGGGACTCCGCCAAAAACATTCAGTACTTC. The variable domain in full, completed from reference TRBV29-1 and TRBJ2-4, reads SAVISQKPSRDICQRGTSLTIQCQVDSQVTMMFWYRQQPGQSLTLIATANQGSEATYESGFVIDKFPISRPNLTFSTLTVSNMSPEDSSIYLCSVEGDSAKNIQYFGAGTRLSVL.

The chain links TRBV20-1 to TRBJ2-5; possible D gene TRBD1, 5 bases. Germline V lookup: CDR1 DFQATT, CDR2 SNEGSKA (reference sequence). This CDR3 has 12 residues. V lost 1 base, J lost 5 bases, and 8 bases lay in between. CDR3 sequence (DNA): TGCAGTGCTAGAGTAAGGGGTGAGACCCAGTACTTC. Translated: CSARVRGETQYF.

V gene TRBV24-1 combines with J gene TRBJ2-3, with TRBD2 matching 11 bases. The germline V gene encodes CDR1 KGHDR and CDR2 SFDVKD. CDR3 size: 16 residues. The junction had 5 bases not matched to a gene; V was cut back by 5 bases and J by 2 bases. The CDR3 sequence: CATSGGTSGLTDTQYF. The DNA of the CDR3 is TGTGCCACCAGTGGCGGGACTAGCGGCCTCACAGATACGCAGTATTTT.

J is TRBJ2-1 and V is TRBV20-1; 8 bases are a match to TRBD2. The CDR3 extends over 19 amino acids. Trimming took 1 base from V and 8 from J; bases not matched to a gene: 22. Germline V lookup: CDR1 DFQATT, CDR2 SNEGSKA (reference sequence). The CDR3 sequence is CSARVSFRSGRAQGHEQFF. The CDR3 DNA is TGCAGTGCTAGAGTCTCCTTTAGGTCCGGGAGGGCTCAAGGCCATGAGCAGTTCTTC.

The chain is built from TRBV27 and TRBJ2-7, with TRBD2 as a possible D gene (6 bases). Per the germline V gene, CDR1 is MNHEY and CDR2 is SMNVEV (reference sequence). V was pared by 2 bases and J by 5 bases, with 13 bases between. The CDR3 sequence is 14 residues long. Here the CDR3 reads CASSLPGDGNEQYF. CDR3 coding DNA: TGTGCCAGCAGTTTACCGGGGGACGGCAACGAGCAGTACTTC.

This clonotype has only a few counts. This chain uses TRBV6-1 with TRBJ2-5; TRBD1 or TRBD2 may be the D gene (5 bases each). Trimming pared 6 bases from V and 4 bases from J, leaving 21 bases between. Germline values: CDR1 MNHNS, CDR2 SASEGT. The CDR3 covers 16 residues. In DNA, the CDR3 is TGTGCCAGCAGCCACGGACTGACCGGCAGGGCAGAGACCCAGTACTTC. Translating it yields CASSHGLTGRAETQYF.

V is TRBV6-5 and J is TRBJ1-2; D is possibly TRBD1 (5 bases). CDR1 is MNHEY and CDR2 is SVGAGI in the germline V gene. The CDR3 spans 15 residues. Trimming removed 7 bases from V and 4 bases from J, with 19 bases in between. CDR3 region: CASTDSSGALYGYTF. CDR3 sequence (DNA): TGTGCCAGCACTGACTCCTCTGGGGCCCTCTATGGCTACACCTTC.

This clonotype was counted between two and nine times. The chain uses TRBV10-3 and TRBJ2-7, with 10 bases lining up with TRBD2. The CDR3 runs 14 residues. V lost 4 bases to trimming and J lost 6 bases; unmatched junction nucleotides: 6. Germline CDR1 reads ENHRY; CDR2 reads SYGVKD. The CDR3 spells CAISGGTSVFEQYF. In DNA form, the CDR3 reads TGTGCCATCAGTGGGGGGACTAGCGTCTTCGAGCAGTACTTC.

V and J are TRBV5-8 and TRBJ2-1; perhaps TRBD2 as D (6 bases). Germline loops: CDR1 SGHTS, CDR2 YDEGEE. V lost 7 bases, J lost 4 bases, and 18 bases lay in between. The CDR3 consists of 15 residues. The CDR3: CASHLGGEVYNEQFF. The CDR3 region has the DNA TGTGCCAGCCACCTAGGAGGGGAGGTATACAATGAGCAGTTCTTC.

The chain links TRBV5-1 to TRBJ1-5, with D uncertain. CDR1 and CDR2 from the germline V gene are SGHRS and YFSETQ. The CDR3 covers 16 residues. V lost 0 bases, J lost 2 bases, and 12 bases lay in between. In nucleotides, the CDR3 is TGCGCCAGCAGCTTGGTTGGAGGGTCAGGCAATCAGCCCCAGCATTTT. It codes for CASSLVGGSGNQPQHF.

There are a few counts of this clonotype. The genes are TRBV6-2 or TRBV6-3 and TRBJ2-1, with D tentatively TRBD1 (5 bases). The CDR3 has 13 residues. In germline, CDR1 is MNHEY, CDR2 SVGEGT. Trimming stripped 10 bases from V and 9 bases from J, with 19 bases between. In nucleotides, the CDR3 is TGTGCCACCCAGCCGCCCGACAGTTTTGAGCAGTTCTTC. This sequence encodes CATQPPDSFEQFF.

J is TRBJ2-1 and V is TRBV28; 7 bases agree with TRBD2. The germline V gene encodes CDR1 MDHEN and CDR2 SYDVKM. Losses at the gene ends were 2 bases for V and 9 bases for J; bases not matched to a gene: 10. The CDR3 runs 15 residues. CDR3 sequence: CASSLIGEGPIEQFF. The CDR3 DNA reads TGTGCCAGCAGTTTAATTGGGGAGGGCCCAATTGAGCAGTTCTTC. The full variable domain, rest sourced from reference TRBV28 and TRBJ2-1, is DVKVTQSSRYLVKRTGEKVFLECVQDMDHENMFWYRQDPGLGLRLIYFSYDVKMKEKGDIPEGYSVSREKKERFSLILESASTNQTSMYLCASSLIGEGPIEQFFGPGTRLTVL.

This clonotype was found a few times. This chain joins TRBV6-2 or TRBV6-3 and TRBJ2-3; 14 bases map to TRBD2. The trim removed 1 base at V and 1 base at J, leaving 7 bases unmatched. Looked up from germline, CDR1 is MNHEY and CDR2 is SVGEGT. CDR3 length: 19 amino acids. The CDR3, as DNA: TGTGCCAGCAGTTACTTCTTAGGACTAGCGGGAGGCGGCACAGATACGCAGTATTTT. Protein sequence: CASSYFLGLAGGGTDTQYF.

A few counts support this clonotype. This chain links TRBV6-5 with TRBJ2-7, with 7 bases matching TRBD2. The CDR3 length is 14 residues. In germline, CDR1 is MNHEY, CDR2 SVGAGI. After removal of 8 bases from V and 5 bases from J, the junction contained 12 bases not matched to a gene. The CDR3, as DNA: TGTGCCAGCTGGGAGGGATGGGAGTTTGACGAGCAGTACTTC. It encodes CASWEGWEFDEQYF.